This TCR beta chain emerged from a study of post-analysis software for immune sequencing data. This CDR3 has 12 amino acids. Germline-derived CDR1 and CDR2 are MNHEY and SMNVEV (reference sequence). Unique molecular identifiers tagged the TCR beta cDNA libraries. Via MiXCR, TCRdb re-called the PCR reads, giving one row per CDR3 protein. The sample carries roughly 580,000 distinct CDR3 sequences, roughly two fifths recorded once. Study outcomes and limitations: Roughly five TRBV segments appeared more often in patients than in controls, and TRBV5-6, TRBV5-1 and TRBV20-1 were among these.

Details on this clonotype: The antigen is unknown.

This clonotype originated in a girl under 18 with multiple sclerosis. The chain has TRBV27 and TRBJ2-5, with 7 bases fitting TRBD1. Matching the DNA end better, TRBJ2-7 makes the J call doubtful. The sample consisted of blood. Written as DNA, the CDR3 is TGTGCCAGCAGAGGGACAGCAAACGAGCAGTACTTC. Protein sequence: CASRGTANEQYF.